This T cell receptor (beta chain) derives from a study of Ad26.COV2.S vaccination and SARS-CoV-2 variants (dated by TCRdb to the early 2020s). About the full investigation: Vaccine-arm donors came from COV1001, a multicentre, randomized, double-blind, placebo-controlled phase I-IIa trial of Ad26.COV2.S in healthy adults. Dosing of Ad26.COV2.S was intramuscular, at either 5x10^10 or 1x10^11 viral particles, delivered as one shot or as two shots spaced 56 days apart. The specificity and breadth of SARS-CoV-2-reactive T cell receptors after Ad26.COV2.S vaccination were assessed by TCRbeta repertoire sequencing. The TCR-sequenced set comprised roughly 30 samples: approximately 19 Ad26.COV2.S vaccine recipients, 5 placebo recipients and 8 SARS-CoV-2 convalescent individuals. Trial participants were randomized into five groups of five: low-dose or high-dose Ad26.COV2.S given once or twice, or placebo on both occasions. Investigators remained blinded to trial group allocation during experiments and outcome assessment.

The treatment or condition label on this specimen signifies: around 19 received Ad26.COV2.S at low or high dose, single or two shots; roughly five received placebo; per-sample allocation not given. For vaccine and placebo recipients, the sequenced repertoires came from samples collected on day 63 after the first injection. Cohort 1b enrolled 25 adults aged 18-55 years at a single site in Boston, USA, between 29 July and 7 August 2020. Ad26.COV2.S was a replication-incompetent adenovirus type 26 vector expressing a prefusion-stabilized SARS-CoV-2 spike protein from the original Wuhan strain. Summary of the overall study and its limitations: Compared with placebo recipients, Ad26.COV2.S recipients showed higher spike-specific TCR breadth (P = 0.0014). The authors noted that total T cell responses may have been underestimated by the TCR breadth and depth analyses. Comparable non-spike TCR breadth was observed between vaccine and placebo recipients, consistent with only spike being contained in the vaccine. After vaccination, substantial breadth of spike-specific CD8+ and CD4+ T cell responses was reported. The study was not powered for comparison of responses between vaccine doses or regimens.

The germline V gene (reference sequence) supplies CDR1 LGHDT and CDR2 YNNKEL. Between the V and J ends, shortened by 1 base and 6 bases respectively, the junction contains 20 bases. Counted from cysteine to phenylalanine, this CDR3 has 17 amino acids. This entry keeps only the CDR3 DNA: 51 bases, framed from base 1. The immunoSEQ Assay was used to sequence TCRbeta CDR3 regions. After extraction, genomic DNA underwent amplification by bias-controlled multiplex PCR, followed by high-throughput sequencing. From the authors' description of their analysis: To quantify the absolute abundance of every unique TCRbeta CDR3 region, sequences were collapsed and filtered. T cell fraction was estimated by normalizing TCRbeta template counts to usable DNA, with usable DNA measured through amplification of reference genes found in all nucleated cells. Repertoire TCRs were annotated as SARS-CoV-2-specific when V gene, CDR3 amino acid sequence and J gene were exactly matched to a known reactive TCR set. The reference SARS-CoV-2 TCR set was obtained from MIRA and was filtered for enrichment in COVID-19-positive ImmuneCODE repertoires, whereby public or cross-reactive TCRs were removed. Drawing on the MIRA antigens, annotated TCRs were analysed further at the level of specific ORF or position within ORF. Depth was the summed frequency of annotated unique rearrangements, while breadth was defined as annotated unique rearrangements over total unique productive rearrangements. TCR breadth was compared between groups using two-sided Wilcoxon rank-sum tests. TCRdb took over this immuneACCESS table, retaining in-frame rearrangements with V and J assigned. Such tables are incomplete; in checked studies, under half of the missing clones stem from an unresolved V gene, and the remainder is unexplained. The V and J calls and clone size come from that table; D and trimming were worked out from the DNA. A total of about 680,000 clones appear in this sample, more than 70% of them only once. Nearly 1.5% of the sample goes to the ten largest clones.

This clone appeared a single time. Which antigen it targets is not known. Per-nucleotide qualities are absent, and no much larger clonotype sits a single base away. The chain joins TRBV3-1 (or the pseudogene TRBV3-2) to TRBJ2-3, with a tentative D gene TRBD2 over 5 matching bases. The specimen comprised peripheral blood, sampled in a trial of Ad26.COV2.S vaccine versus placebo. This receptor was identified in a person aged 18-60 years who received the Ad26.COV2.S COVID-19 vaccine or a placebo. In nucleotide form, the sequence is TGTGCCAGCAGCCAAGGCGCAAGGGAGTGGAGCTCTGATACGCAGTATTTT. Its protein product is CASSQGAREWSSDTQYF.